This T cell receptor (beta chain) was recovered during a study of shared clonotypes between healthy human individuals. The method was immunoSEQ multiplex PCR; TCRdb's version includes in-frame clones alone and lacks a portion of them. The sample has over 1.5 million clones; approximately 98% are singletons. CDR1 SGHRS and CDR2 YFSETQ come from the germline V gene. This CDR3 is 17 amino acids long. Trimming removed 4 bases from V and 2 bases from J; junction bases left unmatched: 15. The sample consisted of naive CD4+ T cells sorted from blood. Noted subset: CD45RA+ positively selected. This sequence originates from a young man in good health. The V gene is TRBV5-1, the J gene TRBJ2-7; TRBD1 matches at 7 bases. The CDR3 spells CASSQSIQGIWAYEQYF. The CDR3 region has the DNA TGCGCCAGCAGCCAATCCATACAGGGGATTTGGGCCTACGAGCAGTACTTC.